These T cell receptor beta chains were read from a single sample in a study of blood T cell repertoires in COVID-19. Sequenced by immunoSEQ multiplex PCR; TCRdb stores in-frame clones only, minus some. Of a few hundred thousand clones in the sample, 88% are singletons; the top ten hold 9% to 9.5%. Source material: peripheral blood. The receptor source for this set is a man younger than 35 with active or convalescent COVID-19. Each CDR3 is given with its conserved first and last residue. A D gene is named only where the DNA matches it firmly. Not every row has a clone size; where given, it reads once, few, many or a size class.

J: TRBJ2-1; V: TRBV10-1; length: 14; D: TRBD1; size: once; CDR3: CASADRVRGNEQFF; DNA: TGCGCCAGCGCTGACAGGGTTAGGGGCAATGAGCAGTTCTTC
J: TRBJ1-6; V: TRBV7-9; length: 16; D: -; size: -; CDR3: CASSLEIGVYNSPLHF; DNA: TGTGCCAGCAGCTTGGAAATCGGGGTTTATAATTCACCCCTCCACTTT
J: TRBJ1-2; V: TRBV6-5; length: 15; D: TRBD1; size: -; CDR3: CASRGEEQGAYGYTF; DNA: TGTGCCAGCAGGGGGGAAGAACAGGGGGCTTATGGCTACACCTTC
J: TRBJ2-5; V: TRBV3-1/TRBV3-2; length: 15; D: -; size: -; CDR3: CASSQDSASWETQYF; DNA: TGTGCCAGCAGCCAAGATTCGGCTAGTTGGGAGACCCAGTACTTC
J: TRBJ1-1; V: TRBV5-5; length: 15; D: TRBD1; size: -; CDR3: CASSPGQGTDTEAFF; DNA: TGTGCCAGCAGCCCAGGACAGGGTACGGACACTGAAGCTTTCTTT
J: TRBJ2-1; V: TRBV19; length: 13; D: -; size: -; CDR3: CATQGEAYNEQFF; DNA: TGTGCCACCCAAGGGGAAGCCTACAATGAGCAGTTCTTC
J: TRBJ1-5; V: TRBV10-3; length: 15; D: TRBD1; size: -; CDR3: CAISESNRGYQPQHF; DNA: TGTGCCATCAGTGAGTCGAACAGGGGTTATCAGCCCCAGCATTTT
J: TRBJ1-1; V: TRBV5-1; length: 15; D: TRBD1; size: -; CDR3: CASSYETGGNTEAFF; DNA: TGCGCCAGCAGCTATGAGACAGGGGGAAACACTGAAGCTTTCTTT
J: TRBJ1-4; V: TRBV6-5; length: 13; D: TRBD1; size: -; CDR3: CASRGQINEKLFF; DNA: TGTGCCAGCAGGGGACAGATTAATGAAAAACTGTTTTTT
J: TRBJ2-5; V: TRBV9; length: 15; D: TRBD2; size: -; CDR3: CASSVSGGTQETQYF; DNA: TGTGCCAGCAGCGTATCGGGAGGGACACAAGAGACCCAGTACTTC
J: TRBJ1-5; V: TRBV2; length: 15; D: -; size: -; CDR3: CASRGIRGKHQPQHF; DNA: TGTGCCAGCAGGGGGATTCGGGGGAAACATCAGCCCCAGCATTTT
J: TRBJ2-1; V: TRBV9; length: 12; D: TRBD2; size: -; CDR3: CASSVSGDEQFF; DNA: TGTGCCAGCAGCGTGAGCGGGGATGAGCAGTTCTTC
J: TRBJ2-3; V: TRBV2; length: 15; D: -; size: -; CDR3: CASSEDRASTDTQYF; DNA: TGTGCCAGCAGTGAAGACAGGGCGAGCACAGATACGCAGTATTTT
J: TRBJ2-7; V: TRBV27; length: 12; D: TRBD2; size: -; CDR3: CASSPTSGEQYF; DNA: TGTGCCAGCAGCCCCACTAGCGGTGAGCAGTACTTC
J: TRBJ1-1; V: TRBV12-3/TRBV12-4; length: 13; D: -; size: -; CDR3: CAQGGARNTEAFF; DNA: TGTGCCCAGGGAGGGGCGAGGAACACTGAAGCTTTCTTT
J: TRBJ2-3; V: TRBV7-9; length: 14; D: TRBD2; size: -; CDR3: CASSLGGDGDTQYF; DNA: TGTGCCAGCAGCTTGGGAGGGGACGGAGATACGCAGTATTTT
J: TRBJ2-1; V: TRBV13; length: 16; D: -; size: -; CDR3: CASSLGLRLSYNEQFF; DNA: TGTGCCAGCAGCTTAGGCCTCAGGCTTTCCTACAATGAGCAGTTCTTC
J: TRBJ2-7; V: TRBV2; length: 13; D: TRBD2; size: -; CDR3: CASRGGEPYEQYF; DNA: TGTGCCAGCAGGGGAGGGGAGCCCTACGAGCAGTACTTC
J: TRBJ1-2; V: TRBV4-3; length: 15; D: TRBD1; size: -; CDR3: CASSQDGQGELGYTF; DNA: TGCGCCAGCAGCCAAGATGGGCAGGGGGAACTAGGCTACACCTTC
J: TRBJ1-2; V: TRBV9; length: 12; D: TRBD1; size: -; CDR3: CASSAYRGGYTF; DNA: TGTGCCAGCAGCGCCTACAGGGGGGGCTACACCTTC
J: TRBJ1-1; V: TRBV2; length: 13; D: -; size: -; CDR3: CASRSPGHTEAFF; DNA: TGTGCCAGCAGATCCCCGGGTCACACTGAAGCTTTCTTT
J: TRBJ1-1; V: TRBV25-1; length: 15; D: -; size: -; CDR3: CASSEMPRGSGEAFF; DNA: TGTGCCAGCAGTGAAATGCCTCGAGGGTCTGGGGAAGCTTTCTTT
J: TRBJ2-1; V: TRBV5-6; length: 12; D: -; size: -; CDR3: CASSLTGNEQFF; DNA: TGTGCCAGCAGCTTGACAGGCAATGAGCAGTTCTTC
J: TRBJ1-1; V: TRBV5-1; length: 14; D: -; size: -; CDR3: CASSLEGENTEAFF; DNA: TGCGCCAGCAGCTTGGAAGGGGAGAACACTGAAGCTTTCTTT
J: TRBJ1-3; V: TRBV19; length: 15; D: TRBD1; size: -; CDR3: CASTTSGDRQNTIYF; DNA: TGTGCCAGTACCACATCCGGGGACAGACAAAACACCATATATTTT
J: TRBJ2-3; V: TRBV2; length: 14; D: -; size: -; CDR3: CASSEGAGTDTQYF; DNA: TGTGCCAGCAGTGAAGGGGCCGGCACAGATACGCAGTATTTT
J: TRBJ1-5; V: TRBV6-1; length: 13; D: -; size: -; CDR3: CASSEYGNQPQHF; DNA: TGTGCCAGCAGTGAATACGGTAATCAGCCCCAGCATTTT
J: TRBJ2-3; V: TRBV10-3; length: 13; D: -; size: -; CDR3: CAITREGADTQYF; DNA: TGTGCCATCACCAGAGAGGGTGCAGATACGCAGTATTTT
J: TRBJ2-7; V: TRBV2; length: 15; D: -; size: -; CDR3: CASDGGGVPSYEQYF; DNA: TGTGCCAGCGATGGGGGGGGCGTCCCCTCCTACGAGCAGTACTTC
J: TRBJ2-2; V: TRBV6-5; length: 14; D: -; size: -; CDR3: CASSYYRGTGELFF; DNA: TGTGCCAGCAGTTACTACCGGGGGACCGGGGAGCTGTTTTTT
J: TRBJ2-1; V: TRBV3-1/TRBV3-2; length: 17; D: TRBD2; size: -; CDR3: CASSQDLGLAGVGEQFF; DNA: TGTGCCAGCAGCCAAGATTTGGGACTAGCGGGGGTAGGTGAGCAGTTCTTC
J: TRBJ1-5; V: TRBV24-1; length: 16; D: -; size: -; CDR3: CATSDFGQGSNQPQHF; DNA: TGTGCCACCAGTGATTTCGGGCAGGGGAGCAATCAGCCCCAGCATTTT
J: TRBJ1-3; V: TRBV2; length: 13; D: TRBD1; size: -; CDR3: CARPGQGFNTIYF; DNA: TGTGCCAGGCCTGGACAGGGATTCAACACCATATATTTT
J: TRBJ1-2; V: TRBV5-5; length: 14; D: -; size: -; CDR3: CASSLGTETYGYTF; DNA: TGTGCCAGCAGCTTGGGAACAGAAACCTATGGCTACACCTTC
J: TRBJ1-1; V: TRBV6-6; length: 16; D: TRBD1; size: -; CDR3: CASSRDRGGANTEAFF; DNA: TGTGCCAGCAGCCGAGACAGGGGCGGTGCGAACACTGAAGCTTTCTTT
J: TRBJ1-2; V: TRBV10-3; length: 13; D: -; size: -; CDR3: CAISDLRDYGYTF; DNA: TGTGCCATCAGTGACCTAAGAGACTATGGCTACACCTTC
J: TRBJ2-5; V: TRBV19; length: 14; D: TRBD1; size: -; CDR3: CASSGQGARETQYF; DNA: TGTGCCAGTAGTGGGCAGGGGGCGAGGGAGACCCAGTACTTC